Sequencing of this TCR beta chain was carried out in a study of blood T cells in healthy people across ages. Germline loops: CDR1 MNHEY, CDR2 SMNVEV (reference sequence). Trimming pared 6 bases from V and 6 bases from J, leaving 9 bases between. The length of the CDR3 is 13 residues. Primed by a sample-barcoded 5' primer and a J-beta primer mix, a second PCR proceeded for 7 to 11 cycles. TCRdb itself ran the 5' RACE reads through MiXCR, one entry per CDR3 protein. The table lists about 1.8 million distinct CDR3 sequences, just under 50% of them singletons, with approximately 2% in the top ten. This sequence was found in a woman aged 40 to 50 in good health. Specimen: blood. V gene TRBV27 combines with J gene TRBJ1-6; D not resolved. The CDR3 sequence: CASRSPINSPLHF. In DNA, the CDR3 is TGTGCCAGCAGGTCGCCGATTAATTCACCCCTCCACTTT.